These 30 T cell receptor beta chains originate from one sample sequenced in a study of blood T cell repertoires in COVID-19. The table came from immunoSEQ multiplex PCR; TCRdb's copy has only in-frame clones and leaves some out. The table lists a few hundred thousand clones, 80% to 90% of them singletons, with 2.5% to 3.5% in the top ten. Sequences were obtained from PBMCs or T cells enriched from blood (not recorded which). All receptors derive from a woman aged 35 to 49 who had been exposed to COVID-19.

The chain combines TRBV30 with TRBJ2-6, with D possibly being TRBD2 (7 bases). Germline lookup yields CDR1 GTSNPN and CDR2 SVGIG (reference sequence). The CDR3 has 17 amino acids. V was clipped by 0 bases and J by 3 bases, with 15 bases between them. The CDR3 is CAWSVRWGGSGANVLTF. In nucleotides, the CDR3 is TGTGCCTGGAGTGTACGATGGGGGGGCAGTGGGGCCAACGTCCTGACTTTC.

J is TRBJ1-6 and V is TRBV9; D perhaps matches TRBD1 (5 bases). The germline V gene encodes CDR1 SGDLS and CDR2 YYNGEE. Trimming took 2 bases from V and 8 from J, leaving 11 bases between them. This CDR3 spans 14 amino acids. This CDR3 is CASSVLQGDSPLHF. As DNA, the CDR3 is TGTGCCAGCAGCGTCCTGCAGGGTGATTCACCCCTCCACTTT.

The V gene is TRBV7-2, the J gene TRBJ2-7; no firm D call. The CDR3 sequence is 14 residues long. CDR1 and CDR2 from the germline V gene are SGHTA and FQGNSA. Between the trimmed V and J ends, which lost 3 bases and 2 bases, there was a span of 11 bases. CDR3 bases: TGTGCCAGCAGCTTTTACGGTCAAACCTACGAGCAGTACTTC. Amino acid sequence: CASSFYGQTYEQYF.

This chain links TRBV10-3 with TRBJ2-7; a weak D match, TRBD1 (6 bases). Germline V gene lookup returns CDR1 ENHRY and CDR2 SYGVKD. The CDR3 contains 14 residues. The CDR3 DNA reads TGTGCGCGTTTCCGCCAAAAGGGGGCCTACGAGCAGTACGTC. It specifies CARFRQKGAYEQYV.

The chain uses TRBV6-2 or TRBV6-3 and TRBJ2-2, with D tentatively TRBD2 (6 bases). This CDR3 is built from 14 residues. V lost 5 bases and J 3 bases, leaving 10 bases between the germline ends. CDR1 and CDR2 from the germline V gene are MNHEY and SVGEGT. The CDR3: CASSPTSHTGELFF. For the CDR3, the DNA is TGTGCCAGCAGTCCAACTAGCCACACCGGGGAGCTGTTTTTT.

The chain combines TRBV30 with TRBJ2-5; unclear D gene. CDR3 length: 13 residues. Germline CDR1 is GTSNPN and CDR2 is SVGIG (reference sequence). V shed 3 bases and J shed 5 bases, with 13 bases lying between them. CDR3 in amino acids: CAWRLAVSETQYF. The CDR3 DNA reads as TGTGCCTGGAGACTCGCGGTTTCGGAGACCCAGTACTTC.

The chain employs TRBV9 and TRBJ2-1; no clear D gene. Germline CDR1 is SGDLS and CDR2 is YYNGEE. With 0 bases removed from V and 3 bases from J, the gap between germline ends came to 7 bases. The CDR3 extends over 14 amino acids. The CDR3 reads CASSVAPYYNEQFF. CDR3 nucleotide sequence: TGTGCCAGCAGCGTAGCTCCTTACTACAATGAGCAGTTCTTC.

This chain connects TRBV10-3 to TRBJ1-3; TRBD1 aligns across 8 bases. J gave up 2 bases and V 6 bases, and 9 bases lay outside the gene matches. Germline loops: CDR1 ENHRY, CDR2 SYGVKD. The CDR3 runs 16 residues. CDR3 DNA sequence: TGTGCCATCAGGACTCCACAGGGGGGAACTGGAAACACCATATATTTT. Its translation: CAIRTPQGGTGNTIYF.

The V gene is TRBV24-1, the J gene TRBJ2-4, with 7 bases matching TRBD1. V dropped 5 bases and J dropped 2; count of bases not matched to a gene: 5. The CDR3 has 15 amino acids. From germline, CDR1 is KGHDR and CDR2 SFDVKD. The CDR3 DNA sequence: TGTGCCACCAGTGCAGGGGGTAGGACCAAAAACATTCAGTACTTC. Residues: CATSAGGRTKNIQYF.

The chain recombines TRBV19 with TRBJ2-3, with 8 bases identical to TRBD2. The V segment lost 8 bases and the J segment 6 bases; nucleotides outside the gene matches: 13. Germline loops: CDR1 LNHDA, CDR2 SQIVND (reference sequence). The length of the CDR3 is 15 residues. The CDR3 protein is CASGLPGLVWDTQYF. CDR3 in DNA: TGTGCCAGTGGACTCCCGGGACTAGTCTGGGATACGCAGTATTTT. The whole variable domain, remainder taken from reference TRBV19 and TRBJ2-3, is DGGITQSPKYLFRKEGQNVTLSCEQNLNHDAMYWYRQDPGQGLRLIYYSQIVNDFQKGDIAEGYSVSREKKESFPLTVTSAQKNPTAFYLCASGLPGLVWDTQYFGPGTRLTVL.

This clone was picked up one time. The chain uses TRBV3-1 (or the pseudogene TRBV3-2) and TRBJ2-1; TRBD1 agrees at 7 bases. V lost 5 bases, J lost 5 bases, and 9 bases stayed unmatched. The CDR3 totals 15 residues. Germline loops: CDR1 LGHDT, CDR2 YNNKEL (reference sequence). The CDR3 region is CASSRWTGRNNEQFF. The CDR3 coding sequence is TGTGCCAGCAGCAGATGGACAGGAAGAAACAATGAGCAGTTCTTC.

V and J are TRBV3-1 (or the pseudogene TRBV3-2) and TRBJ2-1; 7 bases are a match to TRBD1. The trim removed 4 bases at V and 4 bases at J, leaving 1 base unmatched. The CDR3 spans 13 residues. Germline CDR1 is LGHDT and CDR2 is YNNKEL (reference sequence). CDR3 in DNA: TGTGCCAGCAGCCCGACAGGGTACAATGAGCAGTTCTTC. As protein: CASSPTGYNEQFF.

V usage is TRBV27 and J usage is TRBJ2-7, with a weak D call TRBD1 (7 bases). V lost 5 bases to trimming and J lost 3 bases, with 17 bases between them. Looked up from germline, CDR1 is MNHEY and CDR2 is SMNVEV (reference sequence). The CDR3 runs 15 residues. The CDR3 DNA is TGTGCCAGCAGTACCGGGGCAGGGGGGCTCTACGAGCAGTACTTC. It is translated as CASSTGAGGLYEQYF.

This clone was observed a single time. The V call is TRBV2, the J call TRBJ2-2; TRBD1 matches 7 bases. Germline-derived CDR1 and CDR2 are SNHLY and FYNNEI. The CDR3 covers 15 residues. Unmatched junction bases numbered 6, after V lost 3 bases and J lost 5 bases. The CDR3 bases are TGTGCCAGCAGTGAGACAGGGAGTACAACCGGGGAGCTGTTTTTT. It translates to CASSETGSTTGELFF.

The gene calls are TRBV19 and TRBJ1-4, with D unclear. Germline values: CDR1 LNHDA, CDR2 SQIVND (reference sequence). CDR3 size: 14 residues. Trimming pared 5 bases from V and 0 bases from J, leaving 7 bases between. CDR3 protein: CASSWQATNEKLFF. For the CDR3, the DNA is TGTGCCAGTAGTTGGCAGGCAACTAATGAAAAACTGTTTTTT.

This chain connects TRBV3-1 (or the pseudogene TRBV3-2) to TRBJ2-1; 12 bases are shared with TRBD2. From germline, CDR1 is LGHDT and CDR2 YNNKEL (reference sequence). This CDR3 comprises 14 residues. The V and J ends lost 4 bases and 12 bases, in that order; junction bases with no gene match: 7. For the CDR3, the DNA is TGTGCCAGCAGCCGAGAGACTAGCGGGGGATCGCAGTTCTTC. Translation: CASSRETSGGSQFF.

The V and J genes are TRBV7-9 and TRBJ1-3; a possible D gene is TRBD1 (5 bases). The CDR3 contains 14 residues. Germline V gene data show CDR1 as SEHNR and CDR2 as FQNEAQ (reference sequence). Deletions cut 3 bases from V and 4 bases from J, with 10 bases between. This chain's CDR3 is CASSFEGVGNTIYF. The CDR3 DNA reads TGTGCCAGCAGCTTTGAAGGGGTCGGAAACACCATATATTTT.

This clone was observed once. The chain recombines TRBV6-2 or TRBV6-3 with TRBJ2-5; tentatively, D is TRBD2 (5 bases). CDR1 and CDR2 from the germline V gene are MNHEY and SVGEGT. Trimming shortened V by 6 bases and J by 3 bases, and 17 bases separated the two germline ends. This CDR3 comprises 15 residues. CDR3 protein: CASSWPLIGEETQYF. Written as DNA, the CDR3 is TGTGCCAGCAGCTGGCCACTCATCGGGGAAGAGACCCAGTACTTC.

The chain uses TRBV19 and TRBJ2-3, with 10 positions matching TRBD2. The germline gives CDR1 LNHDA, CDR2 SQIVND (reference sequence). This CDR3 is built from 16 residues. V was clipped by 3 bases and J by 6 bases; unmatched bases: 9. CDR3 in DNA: TGTGCCAGTAGTATTGAACTAGCGGGAAGAGCGGATACGCAGTATTTT. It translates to CASSIELAGRADTQYF.

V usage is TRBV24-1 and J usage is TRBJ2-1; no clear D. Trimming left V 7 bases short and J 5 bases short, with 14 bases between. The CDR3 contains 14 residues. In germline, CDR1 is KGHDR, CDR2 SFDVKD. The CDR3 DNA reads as TGTGCCACCAGGCCGGCTGGAGTAAACAATGAGCAGTTCTTC. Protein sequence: CATRPAGVNNEQFF.

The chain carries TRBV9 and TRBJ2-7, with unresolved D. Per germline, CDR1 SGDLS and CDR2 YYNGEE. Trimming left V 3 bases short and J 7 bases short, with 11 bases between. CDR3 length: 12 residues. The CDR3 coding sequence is TGTGCCAGCAGCGGTTGGAGCGAAGAGCAGTACGTC. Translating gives CASSGWSEEQYV.

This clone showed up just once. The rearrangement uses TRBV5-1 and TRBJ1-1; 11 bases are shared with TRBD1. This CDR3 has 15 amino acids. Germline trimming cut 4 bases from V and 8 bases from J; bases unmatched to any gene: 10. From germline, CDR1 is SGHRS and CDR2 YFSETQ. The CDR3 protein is CASSPAWTGGAEAFF. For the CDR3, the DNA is TGCGCCAGCAGCCCGGCCTGGACAGGGGGCGCGGAAGCTTTCTTT.

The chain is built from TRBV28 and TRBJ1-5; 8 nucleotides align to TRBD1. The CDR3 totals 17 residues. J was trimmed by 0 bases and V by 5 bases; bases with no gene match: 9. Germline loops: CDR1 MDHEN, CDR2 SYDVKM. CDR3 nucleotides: TGTGCCAGCAGTATTCCCGGGACAGGACATAGCAATCAGCCCCAGCATTTT. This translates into CASSIPGTGHSNQPQHF.

The CDR3 loop reads CASRQEGEQFF. The CDR3 DNA is TGTGCCAGCAGGCAAGAGGGTGAGCAGTTCTTC. V usage is TRBV11-1 and J usage is TRBJ2-1; D might be TRBD2 (5 bases). The CDR3 sequence is 11 residues long. Germline V gene sequence: CDR1 SGHAT, CDR2 FQDESV (reference sequence). V was pared by 6 bases and J by 9 bases, with 9 bases between. The entire variable domain, with the rest obtained from reference TRBV11-1 and TRBJ2-1, is as follows: EAEVAQSPRYKITEKSQAVAFWCDPISGHATLYWYRQILGQGPELLVQFQDESVVDDSQLPKDRFSAERLKGVDSTLKIQPAELGDSAMYLCASRQEGEQFFGPGTRLTVL.

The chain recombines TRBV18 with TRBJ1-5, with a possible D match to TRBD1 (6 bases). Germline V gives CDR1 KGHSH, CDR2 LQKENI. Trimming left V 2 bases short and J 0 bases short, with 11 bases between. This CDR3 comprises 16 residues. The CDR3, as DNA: TGTGCCAGCTCACCAAAGGCAGGGGATAGCAATCAGCCCCAGCATTTT. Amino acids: CASSPKAGDSNQPQHF.

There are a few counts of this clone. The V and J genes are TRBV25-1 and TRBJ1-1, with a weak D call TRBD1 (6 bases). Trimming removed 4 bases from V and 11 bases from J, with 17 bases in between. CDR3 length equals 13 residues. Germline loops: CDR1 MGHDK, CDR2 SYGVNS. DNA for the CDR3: TGTGCCAGCAGTGTCGAGGGGGGGGCGCAGGCTTTCTTT. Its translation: CASSVEGGAQAFF.

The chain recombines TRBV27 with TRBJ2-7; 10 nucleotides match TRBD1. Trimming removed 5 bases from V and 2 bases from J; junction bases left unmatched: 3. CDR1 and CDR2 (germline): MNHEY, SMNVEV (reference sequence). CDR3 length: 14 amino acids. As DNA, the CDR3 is TGTGCCAGCAGTAAGGACAGGGGGACCTACGAGCAGTACTTC. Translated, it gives CASSKDRGTYEQYF.

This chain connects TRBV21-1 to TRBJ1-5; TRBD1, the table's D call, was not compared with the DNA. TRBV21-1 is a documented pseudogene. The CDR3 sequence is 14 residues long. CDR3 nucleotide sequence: TGTGCCAGCAGCAATGGGACAGGGTATCAGCCCCAGCATTTT. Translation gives CASSNGTGYQPQHF.

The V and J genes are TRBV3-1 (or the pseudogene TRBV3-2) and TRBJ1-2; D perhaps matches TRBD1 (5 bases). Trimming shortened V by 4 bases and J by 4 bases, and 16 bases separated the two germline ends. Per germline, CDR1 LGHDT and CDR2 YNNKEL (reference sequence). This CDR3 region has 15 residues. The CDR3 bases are TGTGCCAGCAGCCTTAGGAGGGGTCAAGGCTATGGCTACACCTTC. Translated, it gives CASSLRRGQGYGYTF.

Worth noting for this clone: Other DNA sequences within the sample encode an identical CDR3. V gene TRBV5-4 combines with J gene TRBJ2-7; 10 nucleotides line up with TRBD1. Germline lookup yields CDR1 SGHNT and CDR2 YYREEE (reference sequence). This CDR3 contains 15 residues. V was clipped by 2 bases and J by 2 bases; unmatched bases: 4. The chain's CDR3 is CASSFPGQGAYEQYF. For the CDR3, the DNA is TGTGCCAGCAGCTTTCCCGGACAGGGGGCCTACGAGCAGTACTTC.